What follows are 20 T cell receptor beta chains derived from one specimen sequenced in a study of TIL therapy for anti-PD-1-resistant metastatic lung cancer listed by TCRdb under 2021. The time point label, as the study defines it: pre-treatment sample, taken before nivolumab and TIL therapy. Using bias-controlled multiplex PCR with the immunoSEQ v3 hsTCRB kit, the TCR beta CDR3 regions were amplified from genomic DNA. This immuneACCESS table, as held by TCRdb, lists in-frame sequences with V and J called but not all clones. Of the missing ones, under half trace to an unresolved V gene in checked studies; the others have no known cause. Recorded for this sample are approximately 47,000 clones; approximately 83% of them occurred a single time. The leading ten clones occupy around 5% of the sample. Sequenced here: blood, sampled at baseline. The receptors originated from a person aged 25-80 years with non-small cell lung cancer.

V gene TRBV27 combines with J gene TRBJ2-5, with D possibly TRBD2 on 6 matching bases. This CDR3 is 17 amino acids long. The germline CDR1 and CDR2 sequences are MNHEY and SMNVEV (reference sequence). The V end lost 3 bases, the J end lost 7 bases, and 24 bases lay between the germline ends. The CDR3, as DNA: TGTGCCAGCAGTTTTCAACCCTCCGGGACGGGACTGGGGACCCAGTACTTC. Amino acid sequence: CASSFQPSGTGLGTQYF.

The sample holds one count of this clone. The chain uses TRBV2 and TRBJ2-3, with D uncertain. This CDR3 region has 15 residues. Germline V gene sequence: CDR1 SNHLY, CDR2 FYNNEI. The V end was cut by 4 bases, the J end by 3 bases, with 14 bases between. The DNA of the CDR3 is TGTGCCAGCAGTGGTTGGCACCAAGGAACAGATACGCAGTATTTT. It translates to CASSGWHQGTDTQYF.

This clone was detected a few times. The rearrangement joins TRBV4-3 to TRBJ2-1, with TRBD1 matching 11 bases. The CDR3 totals 16 residues. V was pared by 0 bases and J by 6 bases, with 4 bases of the junction left unmatched. In germline, CDR1 is LGHNA, CDR2 YSLEER. In DNA, the CDR3 is TGCGCCAGCAGCCAAGACTGGGGGACAGGGGGCAATGAGCAGTTCTTC. Amino acid sequence: CASSQDWGTGGNEQFF.

The chain joins TRBV7-2 to TRBJ2-7; D remains unclear. Germline lookup yields CDR1 SGHTA and CDR2 FQGNSA. The ends were cut back, 3 bases at V and 1 base at J, with 1 base in the middle. This CDR3 region has 11 residues. For the CDR3, the DNA is TGTGCCAGCAGCTTTTCCTACGAGCAGTACTTC. This encodes CASSFSYEQYF.

The chain recombines TRBV5-6 with TRBJ2-7, with TRBD2 matching 10 bases. Trimming removed 2 bases from V and 5 bases from J; junction bases left unmatched: 7. The CDR3 contains 15 residues. Looked up from germline, CDR1 is SGHDT and CDR2 is YYEEEE. CDR3 nucleotide sequence: TGTGCCAGCAGCTTCCTTAGCGGGAGGTTCGACGAGCAGTACTTC. Amino acid sequence: CASSFLSGRFDEQYF.

The J gene is TRBJ2-4, the V gene TRBV6-2 or TRBV6-3; 8 bases fit TRBD1. The CDR3 has 15 residues. J gave up 6 bases and V 4 bases, and 8 bases lay outside the gene matches. Germline CDR1 MNHEY, CDR2 SVGEGT. Here the CDR3 DNA reads TGTGCCAGCAGTTCCATCCCGGACAGGGTAAACATTCAGTACTTC. Encoded protein: CASSSIPDRVNIQYF.

The chain couples TRBV7-2 to TRBJ2-1, with TRBD2 matching over 12 bases. V was clipped by 3 bases and J by 9 bases; unmatched bases: 9. The germline gives CDR1 SGHTA, CDR2 FQGNSA. CDR3 length: 16 amino acids. In nucleotides, the CDR3 is TGTGCCAGCAGCTTGCTAGCGGGAGGGCCGGGCGGTGAGCAGTTCTTC. Its protein product is CASSLLAGGPGGEQFF. The whole variable domain, remainder taken from reference TRBV7-2 and TRBJ2-1, is GAGVSQSPSNKVTEKGKDVELRCDPISGHTALYWYRQSLGQGLEFLIYFQGNSAPDKSGLPSDRFSAERTGGSVSTLTIQRTQQEDSAVYLCASSLLAGGPGGEQFFGPGTRLTVL.

The rearrangement links TRBV18 to TRBJ2-5; no clear D. V was trimmed by 0 bases and J by 3 bases, leaving 11 bases between them. The CDR3 is 15 amino acids. Germline CDR1 is KGHSH and CDR2 is LQKENI. In DNA, the CDR3 is TGTGCCAGCTCACCACCGACGGGCGGAAAAGAGACCCAGTACTTC. As protein: CASSPPTGGKETQYF.

In its sample, this clone was seen once. In the same sample, other DNA sequences code for this CDR3. V usage is TRBV27 and J usage is TRBJ2-5; the D is unclear. The germline V gene has CDR1 MNHEY and CDR2 SMNVEV (reference sequence). Trimming took off 2 bases at V and 5 bases at J, with 3 bases between the two ends. The length of the CDR3 is 11 residues. CDR3 sequence reads: CASSLGETQYF. The CDR3 region has the DNA TGTGCCAGCAGTTTAGGGGAGACCCAGTACTTC.

The V call is TRBV5-6, the J call TRBJ2-7; D may be TRBD2 (5 bases). Per the germline V gene, CDR1 is SGHDT and CDR2 is YYEEEE. This CDR3 is built from 13 residues. V shed 4 bases and J shed 3 bases, with 11 bases lying between them. CDR3 residues: CASSRTSYYEQYF. CDR3 DNA: TGTGCCAGCAGCCGGACTTCCTACTACGAGCAGTACTTC. The full variable domain, its missing parts supplied by reference TRBV5-6 and TRBJ2-7, is DAGVTQSPTHLIKTRGQQVTLRCSPKSGHDTVSWYQQALGQGPQFIFQYYEEEERQRGNFPDRFSGHQFPNYSSELNVNALLLGDSALYLCASSRTSYYEQYFGPGTRLTVT.

V gene TRBV5-6 combines with J gene TRBJ2-7; TRBD1 matches 8 bases. CDR1 and CDR2 (germline): SGHDT, YYEEEE. The CDR3 is made up of 15 amino acids. V dropped 0 bases and J dropped 5; count of bases not matched to a gene: 7. CDR3 sequence: CASSLGDRSWNEQYF. Here the CDR3 DNA reads TGTGCCAGCAGCTTGGGGGACAGGAGTTGGAACGAGCAGTACTTC.

This clone was counted a few times. J is TRBJ1-6 and V is TRBV5-1; D unresolved. CDR1 is SGHRS, CDR2 YFSETQ, per germline. Deletions cut 0 bases from V and 8 bases from J, with 9 bases between. This CDR3 contains 14 residues. CDR3 amino acids: CASSLASLDSPLHF. The DNA for the CDR3 is TGCGCCAGCAGCTTGGCCTCCTTGGATTCACCCCTCCACTTT.

The rearrangement joins TRBV4-2 to TRBJ1-4; D remains unclear. CDR1 is LGHNA and CDR2 is YNFKEQ in the germline V gene. With 4 bases removed from V and 4 bases from J, the gap between germline ends came to 10 bases. This CDR3 has 14 amino acids. The CDR3 region has the DNA TGTGCCAGCAGCCGGCAGCCCGATAATGAAAAACTGTTTTTT. Amino acids: CASSRQPDNEKLFF.

This rearrangement joins TRBV7-2 to TRBJ2-1; D remains unclear. CDR3 length: 15 residues. Trimming took off 3 bases at V and 2 bases at J, with 11 bases between the two ends. The germline gives CDR1 SGHTA, CDR2 FQGNSA. CDR3 sequence reads: CASSLAGPTYNEQFF. CDR3 sequence (DNA): TGTGCCAGCAGCTTGGCAGGACCCACCTACAATGAGCAGTTCTTC.

The chain joins TRBV6-5 to TRBJ1-4; 8 bases line up with TRBD1. The CDR3 is 15 amino acids. Trimming cost V 5 bases and J 7 bases; bases outside gene matches: 9. Germline values: CDR1 MNHEY, CDR2 SVGAGI. The chain's CDR3 is CASSINRGGSEKLFF. CDR3 in DNA: TGTGCCAGCAGTATCAACAGGGGGGGGAGTGAAAAACTGTTTTTT.

The chain employs TRBV7-8 and TRBJ1-2, with D possibly TRBD1 on 5 matching bases. CDR3 length: 16 amino acids. The V gene lost 5 bases and the J gene lost 4 bases, with 20 bases spanning the gap. CDR1 is SGHVS, CDR2 FQNEAQ, per germline. CDR3 region: CASSPGGFIIVYGYTF. Here the CDR3 DNA reads TGTGCCAGCAGCCCTGGGGGTTTCATCATTGTCTATGGCTACACCTTC.

This chain links TRBV10-3 with TRBJ2-3; no reliable D call. CDR1 and CDR2 (germline): ENHRY, SYGVKD. The length of the CDR3 is 14 residues. Trimming left V 5 bases short and J 2 bases short, with 11 bases between. The CDR3 coding sequence is TGTGCCATCAGTACTGGGCCCAACACAGATACGCAGTATTTT. Residues: CAISTGPNTDTQYF.

The V gene is TRBV6-4, the J gene TRBJ2-5; D might be TRBD2 (6 bases). The CDR3 is 16 amino acids. V dropped 4 bases and J dropped 5 bases, with 20 bases sitting between them. Germline V CDR1 and CDR2: MRHNA, SNTAGT. The CDR3 protein is CASSGETVRLDETQYF. DNA for the CDR3: TGTGCCAGCAGTGGAGAGACAGTTCGACTAGATGAGACCCAGTACTTC.

This clone was counted between two and nine times. The chain recombines TRBV27 with TRBJ2-5; TRBD2 matches at 7 bases. The CDR3 totals 16 residues. Trimming cost V 4 bases and J 5 bases; bases outside gene matches: 13. Germline V gene data show CDR1 as MNHEY and CDR2 as SMNVEV (reference sequence). The CDR3, as DNA: TGTGCCAGCAGTTCCGGGAGAGGGAGGGTAGGGGAGACCCAGTACTTC. Residues: CASSSGRGRVGETQYF.

This chain links TRBV27 with TRBJ1-1; D possibly corresponds to TRBD1 (5 bases). Germline lookup yields CDR1 MNHEY and CDR2 SMNVEV (reference sequence). This CDR3 comprises 14 residues. The V end was cut by 6 bases, the J end by 0 bases, with 11 bases between. CDR3 protein: CASRFDSLNTEAFF. In nucleotides, the CDR3 is TGTGCCAGCAGGTTCGACAGTCTGAACACTGAAGCTTTCTTT.